Detailed here is one T cell receptor beta chain. Its antigen remains undetermined. Sequencing was performed on an Illumina HiSeq 2000. TCR beta cDNA libraries were prepared using 5'RACE template switching, which introduced a universal primer site and unique molecular identifiers. cDNA synthesis was primed from the TCR beta constant segment, followed by two successive PCR amplification steps. On the authors' methods: MIGEC was used to demultiplex reads and group reads by UMI, and MiTCR was used to assemble and quantify clonotypes. Only TCR cDNA sequences supported by at least two reads were kept to exclude erroneous sequences. The tcR package was used for downstream repertoire analysis, and clonotypes were matched between fractions using CDR3 nucleotide sequence together with V segment. VDJmatch was used to annotate antigen specificity against VDJdb, with one amino acid substitution in CDR3 allowed. TCRdb reprocessed the reads and provides one entry for every CDR3 protein sequence; no DNA is given. The V and J calls reflect TCRdb's pipeline rather than the authors' work. The sample table gives about 260,000 distinct CDR3 sequences. Roughly 4.2% of the sample belongs to the ten largest clones.

A commercial ELISA kit detecting HCMV-specific IgG in serum was used to determine HCMV serostatus. Peripheral blood mononuclear cells were isolated from blood by Ficoll density gradient centrifugation. This specimen belongs to a study of T cells expressing NK-cell markers (dated by TCRdb to 2018 to 2020). About the study as a whole: TCR beta-chain repertoires were profiled in sorted CD3+CD56+NKG2C+, CD3+CD56+NKG2C- and CD3+CD56-NKG2C+ T-cell subsets from about 8 donors. Among the eight sequenced donors, only one was HCMV-seronegative, while the other seven were HCMV-seropositive. All eight donors whose samples were sequenced were randomly selected healthy volunteers, three of them men and five women. Illumina HiSeq 2000/2500, MiSeq or NextSeq was used to sequence libraries as 2 x 150 bp reads.

Overall study results and their limits: For more than 5 donors, the dominant CD3+CD56+NKG2C+ clonotypes were among the top 10 CD8+ clonotypes and accounted for about 1.0-7.5% of CD8+ T cells. It remained unclear whether the expanded NKG2C-expressing T cell clones were specific for HCMV antigens. Those dominant clonotypes were again the most abundant among CD3+CD56-NKG2C+ cells in a few donors, at about 28.3-60.1%.

CDR1 and CDR2 are drawn from the germline V gene: SGHTA, FQGNSA. The CDR3 has 16 amino acids, counting the end cysteine and phenylalanine. No DNA is recorded. The sequenced material came from blood T cells: a sorted CD56 or NKG2C T cell subset, CD4+ or CD8+ T cells, or bulk PBMC T cells (not recorded which). The chain uses TRBV7-2 and TRBJ2-3; the D call from TCRdb, TRBD2, cannot be confirmed without DNA. The TCR was taken from a woman aged 18-69 years in good health. The CDR3 has the sequence CASSPIAGGHPDTQYF.